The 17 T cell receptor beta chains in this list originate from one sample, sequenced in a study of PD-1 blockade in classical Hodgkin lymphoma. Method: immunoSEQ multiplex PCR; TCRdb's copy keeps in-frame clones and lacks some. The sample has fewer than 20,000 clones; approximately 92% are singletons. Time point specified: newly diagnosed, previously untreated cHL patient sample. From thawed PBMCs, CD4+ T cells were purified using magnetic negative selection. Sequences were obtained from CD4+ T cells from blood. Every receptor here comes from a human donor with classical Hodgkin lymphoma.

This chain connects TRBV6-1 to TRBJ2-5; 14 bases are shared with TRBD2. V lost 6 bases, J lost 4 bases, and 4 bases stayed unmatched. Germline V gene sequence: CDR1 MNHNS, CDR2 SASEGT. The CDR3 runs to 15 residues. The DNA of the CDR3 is TGTGCCAGCAGCCTGACTAGCGGGAGGGGAGAGACCCAGTACTTC. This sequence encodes CASSLTSGRGETQYF.

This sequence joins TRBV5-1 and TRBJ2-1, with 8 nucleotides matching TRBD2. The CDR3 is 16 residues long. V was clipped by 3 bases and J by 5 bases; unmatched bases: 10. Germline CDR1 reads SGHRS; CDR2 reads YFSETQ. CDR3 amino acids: CASSWQLAGGNNEQFF. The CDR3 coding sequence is TGCGCCAGCAGCTGGCAACTCGCGGGAGGTAACAATGAGCAGTTCTTC.

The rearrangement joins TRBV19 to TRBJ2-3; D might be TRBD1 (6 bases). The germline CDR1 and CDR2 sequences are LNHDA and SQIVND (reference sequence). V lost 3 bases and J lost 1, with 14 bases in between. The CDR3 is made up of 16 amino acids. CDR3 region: CASSISQGLGTDTQYF. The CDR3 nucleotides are TGTGCCAGTAGTATTTCCCAGGGGTTGGGCACAGATACGCAGTATTTT. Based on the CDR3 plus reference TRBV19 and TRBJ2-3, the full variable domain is DGGITQSPKYLFRKEGQNVTLSCEQNLNHDAMYWYRQDPGQGLRLIYYSQIVNDFQKGDIAEGYSVSREKKESFPLTVTSAQKNPTAFYLCASSISQGLGTDTQYFGPGTRLTVL.

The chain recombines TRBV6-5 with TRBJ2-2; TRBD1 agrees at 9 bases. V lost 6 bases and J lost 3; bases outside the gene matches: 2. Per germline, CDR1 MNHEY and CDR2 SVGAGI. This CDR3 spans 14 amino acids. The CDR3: CASSDRGDTGELFF. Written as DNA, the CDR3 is TGTGCCAGCAGCGACAGGGGGGACACCGGGGAGCTGTTTTTT.

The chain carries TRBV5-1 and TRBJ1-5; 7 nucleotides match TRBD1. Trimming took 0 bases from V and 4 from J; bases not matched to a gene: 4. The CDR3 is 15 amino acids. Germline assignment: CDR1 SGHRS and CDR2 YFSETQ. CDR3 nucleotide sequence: TGCGCCAGCAGCTTGGGGGACAGCAAAAATCAGCCCCAGCATTTT. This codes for CASSLGDSKNQPQHF.

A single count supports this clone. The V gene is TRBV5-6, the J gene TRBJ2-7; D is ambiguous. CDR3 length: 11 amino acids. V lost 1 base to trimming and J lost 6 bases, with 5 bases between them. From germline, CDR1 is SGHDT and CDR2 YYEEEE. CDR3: CASSLLVEQYF. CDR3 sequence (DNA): TGTGCCAGCAGCTTGTTGGTCGAGCAGTACTTC.

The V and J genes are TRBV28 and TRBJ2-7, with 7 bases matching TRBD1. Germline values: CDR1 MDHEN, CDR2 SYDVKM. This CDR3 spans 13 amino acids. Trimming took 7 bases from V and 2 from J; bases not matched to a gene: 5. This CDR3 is CASTDRVTYEQYF. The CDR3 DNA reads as TGTGCCAGCACCGACAGGGTTACCTACGAGCAGTACTTC.

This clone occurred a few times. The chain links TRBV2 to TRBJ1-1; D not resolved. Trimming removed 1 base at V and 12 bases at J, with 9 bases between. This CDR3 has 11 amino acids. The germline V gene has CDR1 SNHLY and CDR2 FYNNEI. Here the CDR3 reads CASSEVWVPFF. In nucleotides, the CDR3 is TGTGCCAGCAGTGAAGTCTGGGTACCTTTCTTT. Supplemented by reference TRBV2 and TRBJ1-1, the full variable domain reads EPEVTQTPSHQVTQMGQEVILRCVPISNHLYFYWYRQILGQKVEFLVSFYNNEISEKSEIFDDQFSVERPDGSNFTLKIRSTKLEDSAMYFCASSEVWVPFFGQGTRLTVV.

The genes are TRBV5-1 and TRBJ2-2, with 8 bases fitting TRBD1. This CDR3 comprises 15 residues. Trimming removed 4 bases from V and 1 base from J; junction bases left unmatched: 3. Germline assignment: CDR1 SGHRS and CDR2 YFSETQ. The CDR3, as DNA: TGCGCCAGCAGCCTAGGACAGGGGAACACCGGGGAGCTGTTTTTT. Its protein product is CASSLGQGNTGELFF. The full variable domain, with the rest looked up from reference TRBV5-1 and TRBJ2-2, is KAGVTQTPRYLIKTRGQQVTLSCSPISGHRSVSWYQQTPGQGLQFLFEYFSETQRNKGNFPGRFSGRQFSNSRSEMNVSTLELGDSALYLCASSLGQGNTGELFFGEGSRLTVL.

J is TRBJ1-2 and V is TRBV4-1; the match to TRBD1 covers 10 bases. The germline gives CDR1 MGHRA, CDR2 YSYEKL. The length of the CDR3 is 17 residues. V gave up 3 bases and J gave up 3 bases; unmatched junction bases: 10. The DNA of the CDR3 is TGCGCCAGCAGCCAGCCCGGACAGGGGGGAGAGCACTATGGCTACACCTTC. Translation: CASSQPGQGGEHYGYTF.

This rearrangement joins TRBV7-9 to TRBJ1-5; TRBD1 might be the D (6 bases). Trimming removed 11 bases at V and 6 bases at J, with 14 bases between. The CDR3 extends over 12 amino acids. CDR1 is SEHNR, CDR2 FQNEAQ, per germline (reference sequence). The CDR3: CAWGGVGQPQHF. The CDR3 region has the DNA TGTGCCTGGGGGGGCGTAGGTCAGCCCCAGCATTTT.

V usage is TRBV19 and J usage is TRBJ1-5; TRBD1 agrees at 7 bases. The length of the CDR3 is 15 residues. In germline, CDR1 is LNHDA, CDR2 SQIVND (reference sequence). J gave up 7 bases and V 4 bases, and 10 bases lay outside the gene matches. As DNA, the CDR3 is TGTGCCAGTAGTACCCCGACAGGGTTAAGGCAGCCCCAGCATTTT. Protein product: CASSTPTGLRQPQHF.

DNA of the CDR3: TGCGCCAGCAGCCCCAGACTAGCGGGAGACACAGATACGCAGTATTTT. It is translated as CASSPRLAGDTDTQYF. V is TRBV5-1 and J is TRBJ2-3; 12 nucleotides align to TRBD2. The J segment lost 2 bases and the V segment lost 4 bases, leaving 5 bases of the junction unmatched. Germline V gene sequence: CDR1 SGHRS, CDR2 YFSETQ. The CDR3 length is 16 residues.

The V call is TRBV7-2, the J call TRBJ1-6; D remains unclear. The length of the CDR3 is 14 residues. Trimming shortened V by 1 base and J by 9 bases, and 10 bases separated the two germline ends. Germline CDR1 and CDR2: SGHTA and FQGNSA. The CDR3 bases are TGTGCCAGCAGCTTAGAGGCAGCAGGTTCACCCCTCCACTTT. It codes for CASSLEAAGSPLHF.

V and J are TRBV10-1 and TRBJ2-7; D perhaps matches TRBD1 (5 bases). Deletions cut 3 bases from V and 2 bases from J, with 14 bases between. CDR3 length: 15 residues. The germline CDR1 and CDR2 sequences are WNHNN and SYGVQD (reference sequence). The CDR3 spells CASSDGTRQTYEQYF. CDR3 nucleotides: TGCGCCAGCAGTGATGGTACAAGACAGACCTACGAGCAGTACTTC.

CDR3 in amino acids: CASSEGWLGELFF. The CDR3 nucleotides read TGTGCCAGCAGTGAAGGCTGGCTCGGGGAGCTGTTTTTT. The chain recombines TRBV6-1 with TRBJ2-2; D is undetermined. From germline, CDR1 is MNHNS and CDR2 SASEGT. V was pared by 1 base and J by 7 bases, with 7 bases between. This CDR3 has 13 residues.

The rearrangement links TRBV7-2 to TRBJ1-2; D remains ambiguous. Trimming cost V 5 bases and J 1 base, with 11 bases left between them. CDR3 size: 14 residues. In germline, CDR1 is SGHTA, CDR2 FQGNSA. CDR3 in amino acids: CASSPRTVNYGYTF. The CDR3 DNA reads TGTGCCAGCAGCCCCCGGACCGTTAACTATGGCTACACCTTC.